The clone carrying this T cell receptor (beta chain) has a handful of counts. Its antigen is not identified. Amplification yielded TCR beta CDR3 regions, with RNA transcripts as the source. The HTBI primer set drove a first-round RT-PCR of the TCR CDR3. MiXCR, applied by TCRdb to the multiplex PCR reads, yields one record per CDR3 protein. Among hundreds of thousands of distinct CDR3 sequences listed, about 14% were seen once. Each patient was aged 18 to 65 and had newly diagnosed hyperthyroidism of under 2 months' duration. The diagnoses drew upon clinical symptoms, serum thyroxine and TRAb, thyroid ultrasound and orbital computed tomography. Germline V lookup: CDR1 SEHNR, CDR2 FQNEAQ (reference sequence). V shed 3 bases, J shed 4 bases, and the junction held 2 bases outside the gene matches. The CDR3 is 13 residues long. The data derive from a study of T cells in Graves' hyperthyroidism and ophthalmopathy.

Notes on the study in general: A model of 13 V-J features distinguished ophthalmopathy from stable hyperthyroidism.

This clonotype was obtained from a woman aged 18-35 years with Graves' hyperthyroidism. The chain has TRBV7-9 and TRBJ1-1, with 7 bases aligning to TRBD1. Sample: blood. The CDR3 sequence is CASSLDRTTEAFF. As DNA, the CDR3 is TGTGCCAGCAGCTTGGACAGGACCACTGAAGCTTTCTTT.